Following are 8 T cell receptor beta chains from one sample sequenced in a study of response to subunit inactivated influenza vaccine. TCRdb re-analysed the RT-PCR reads in MiXCR, keeping a single row per CDR3 protein. The data show about 650,000 distinct CDR3 sequences, approximately 15% seen once. This sample comprised PBMCs from blood, obtained approximately 15 days before vaccination. The source is a man aged 50-60 years who received an inactivated influenza vaccine.

This sequence joins TRBV5-4 and TRBJ1-6, with 9 positions matching TRBD1. The CDR3 sequence is 17 residues long. Looked up from germline, CDR1 is SGHNT and CDR2 is YYREEE (reference sequence). Trimming took 2 bases from V and 1 from J; bases not matched to a gene: 4. CDR3 loop: CASSLGTGNSYNSPLHF. CDR3 coding DNA: TGTGCCAGCAGCTTAGGGACAGGGAATTCCTATAATTCACCCCTCCACTTT.

This clonotype has more than one count but fewer than ten. The chain combines TRBV5-1 with TRBJ2-5; TRBD1 is a possible D gene (6 bases). In germline, CDR1 is SGHRS, CDR2 YFSETQ. This CDR3 is built from 17 residues. V shed 0 bases and J shed 0 bases, with 15 bases lying between them. Here the CDR3 reads CASSLAVGTSNQETQYF. CDR3 nucleotides: TGCGCCAGCAGCTTGGCCGTTGGGACATCCAACCAAGAGACCCAGTACTTC.

There are a few counts of this clonotype. The rearrangement joins TRBV4-1 to TRBJ1-1; TRBD1 matches 10 bases. V trimming: 5 bases; J trimming: 11 bases; junction bases outside the gene matches: 14. The CDR3 contains 15 residues. Germline CDR1 reads MGHRA; CDR2 reads YSYEKL. The CDR3 bases are TGCGCCAGCAGCAGAGAGGAGAGGGACAGGGGACGGGCTTTCTTT. This sequence encodes CASSREERDRGRAFF.

The genes are TRBV10-3 and TRBJ2-7, with 10 bases that match TRBD1. V was pared by 2 bases and J by 3 bases, with 4 bases of the junction left unmatched. Looked up from germline, CDR1 is ENHRY and CDR2 is SYGVKD. This CDR3 comprises 15 residues. The CDR3 DNA is TGTGCCATCAGTGAGCCAGGGACAGGGGACTACGAGCAGTACTTC. Protein: CAISEPGTGDYEQYF.

V usage is TRBV27 and J usage is TRBJ1-2; D call uncertain. Trimming shortened V by 3 bases and J by 8 bases, and 13 bases separated the two germline ends. The germline gives CDR1 MNHEY, CDR2 SMNVEV (reference sequence). This CDR3 spans 13 amino acids. The CDR3 here is CASSLYPRGGYTF. The CDR3 bases are TGTGCCAGCAGTTTGTACCCTCGAGGGGGCTACACCTTC.

The chain links TRBV9 to TRBJ2-2; possibly TRBD1 for D (5 bases). V was trimmed by 4 bases and J by 2 bases, leaving 9 bases between them. The length of the CDR3 is 14 residues. The germline V gene has CDR1 SGDLS and CDR2 YYNGEE. CDR3 in DNA: TGTGCCAGCAGCCAGGGCCACAACACCGGGGAGCTGTTTTTT. As protein: CASSQGHNTGELFF.

The rearrangement uses TRBV2 and TRBJ2-3, with 9 bases lining up with TRBD2. V shed 6 bases, J shed 4 bases, and the junction held 8 bases outside the gene matches. The CDR3 spans 15 residues. Germline values: CDR1 SNHLY, CDR2 FYNNEI. The CDR3 region is CASRRGGGAADTQYF. For the CDR3, the DNA is TGTGCCAGCAGGAGAGGCGGGGGGGCCGCAGATACGCAGTATTTT.

In its sample, this clonotype is medium-sized. The gene calls are TRBV29-1 and TRBJ2-1, with 11 bases fitting TRBD2. This CDR3 contains 15 residues. Germline trimming cut 2 bases from V and 9 bases from J; bases unmatched to any gene: 9. Germline loops: CDR1 SQVTM, CDR2 ANQGSEA. The CDR3 protein is CSVEMRLAGQAEQFF. CDR3 DNA: TGCAGCGTTGAAATGCGACTAGCGGGACAGGCTGAGCAGTTCTTC.